Reported below is one T cell receptor (beta chain). This entry is derived from a study of blood T cell repertoires in COVID-19. The CDR3 length is 13 residues. V lost 6 bases, J lost 5 bases, and 14 bases lay in between. Germline V gives CDR1 SGHNT, CDR2 YYREEE (reference sequence). Clones were read by immunoSEQ multiplex PCR, and TCRdb kept only the in-frame ones, dropping some. The data contain 210,000 or so clones, around four fifths of them seen just once; the ten biggest clones take up 2.8%. The clonotype originates from a woman at least 80 years old with active or convalescent COVID-19. The sample consisted of peripheral blood. The V gene is TRBV5-4, the J gene TRBJ1-2; D is perhaps TRBD1 (6 bases). The CDR3 protein is CASTPRGSYGYTF. The CDR3 nucleotides are TGTGCCAGCACGCCGAGGGGGTCATATGGCTACACCTTC.